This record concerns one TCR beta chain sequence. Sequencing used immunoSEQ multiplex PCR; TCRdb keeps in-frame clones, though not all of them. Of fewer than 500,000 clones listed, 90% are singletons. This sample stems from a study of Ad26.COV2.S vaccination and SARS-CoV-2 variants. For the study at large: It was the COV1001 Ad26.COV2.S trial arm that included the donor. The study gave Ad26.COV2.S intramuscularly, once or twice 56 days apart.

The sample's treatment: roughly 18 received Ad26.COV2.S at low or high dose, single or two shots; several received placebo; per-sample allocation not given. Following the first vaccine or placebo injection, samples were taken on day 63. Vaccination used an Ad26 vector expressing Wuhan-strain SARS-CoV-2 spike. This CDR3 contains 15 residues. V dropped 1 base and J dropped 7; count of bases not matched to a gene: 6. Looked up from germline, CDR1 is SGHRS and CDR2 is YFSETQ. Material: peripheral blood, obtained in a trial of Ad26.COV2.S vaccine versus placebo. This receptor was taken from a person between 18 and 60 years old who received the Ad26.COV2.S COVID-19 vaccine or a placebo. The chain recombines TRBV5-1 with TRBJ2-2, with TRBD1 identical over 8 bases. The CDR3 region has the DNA TGCGCCAGCAGCTTGAACAGGGGGGAAATCGGGGAGCTGTTTTTT. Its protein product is CASSLNRGEIGELFF.